This paragraph covers one T cell receptor (beta chain) sequence. The antigen remains unidentified. Using the 5' RACE reads, TCRdb records one entry per CDR3 protein without DNA. This sample's table has over 90,000 distinct CDR3 sequences. This sample is drawn from a study of monozygotic twins with inflammatory bowel disease. Findings and caveats of the study: IBD patients share fewer clonotypes with other people than healthy twins do, especially with disease activity. Distinguishing T cell subtypes was not possible. No one strong IBD-associated signal or clonotype was supported.

The germline gives CDR1 SGHRS, CDR2 YFSETQ. CDR3 length: 15 residues. Unsorted whole blood yielded the total RNA, with T cells left unselected. This chain joins TRBV5-1 and TRBJ2-1. Sequenced input: blood. The TCR originated in a human donor with ulcerative colitis or Crohn's disease, or a healthy co-twin of an affected twin (not recorded which). The CDR3 region is CASSQTTGSYNEQFF.